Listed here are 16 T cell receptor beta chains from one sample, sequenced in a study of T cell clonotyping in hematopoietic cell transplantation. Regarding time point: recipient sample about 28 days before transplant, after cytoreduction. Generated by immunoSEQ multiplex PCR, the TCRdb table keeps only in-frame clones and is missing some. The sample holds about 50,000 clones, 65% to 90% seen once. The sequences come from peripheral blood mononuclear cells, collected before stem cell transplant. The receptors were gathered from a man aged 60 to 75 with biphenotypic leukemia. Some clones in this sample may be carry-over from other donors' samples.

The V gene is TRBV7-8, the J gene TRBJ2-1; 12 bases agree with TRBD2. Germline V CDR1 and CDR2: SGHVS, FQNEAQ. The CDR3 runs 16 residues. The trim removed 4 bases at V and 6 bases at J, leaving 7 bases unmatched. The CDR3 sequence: CASSSRTSGMSNEQFF. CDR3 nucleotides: TGTGCCAGCAGCTCCCGGACTAGCGGGATGTCCAATGAGCAGTTCTTC.

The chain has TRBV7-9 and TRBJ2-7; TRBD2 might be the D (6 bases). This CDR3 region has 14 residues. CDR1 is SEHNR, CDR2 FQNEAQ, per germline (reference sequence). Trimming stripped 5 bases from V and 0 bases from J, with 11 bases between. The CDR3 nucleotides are TGTGCCAGCAGCGTTAGCGGAACCTCCTACGAGCAGTACTTC. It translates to CASSVSGTSYEQYF. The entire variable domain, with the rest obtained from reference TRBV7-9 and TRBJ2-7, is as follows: DTGVSQNPRHKITKRGQNVTFRCDPISEHNRLYWYRQTLGQGPEFLTYFQNEAQLEKSRLLSDRFSAERPKGSFSTLEIQRTEQGDSAMYLCASSVSGTSYEQYFGPGTRLTVT.

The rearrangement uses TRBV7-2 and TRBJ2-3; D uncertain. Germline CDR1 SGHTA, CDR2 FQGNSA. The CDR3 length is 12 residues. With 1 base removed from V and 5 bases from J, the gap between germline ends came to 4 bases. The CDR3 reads CASSLGRDTQYF. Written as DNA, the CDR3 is TGTGCCAGCAGCTTAGGGCGAGATACGCAGTATTTT.

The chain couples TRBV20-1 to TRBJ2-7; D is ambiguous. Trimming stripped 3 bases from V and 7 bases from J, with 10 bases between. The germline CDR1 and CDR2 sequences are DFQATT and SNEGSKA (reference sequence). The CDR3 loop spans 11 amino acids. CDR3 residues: CSASLEWEQYF. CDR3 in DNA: TGCAGTGCTAGTTTAGAGTGGGAGCAGTACTTC.

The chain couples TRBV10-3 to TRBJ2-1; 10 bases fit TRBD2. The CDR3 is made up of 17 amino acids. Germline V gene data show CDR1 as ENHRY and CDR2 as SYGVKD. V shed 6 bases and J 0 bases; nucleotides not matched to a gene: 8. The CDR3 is CAIRGAGGVASYNEQFF. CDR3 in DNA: TGTGCCATCAGAGGAGCGGGAGGGGTGGCCTCCTACAATGAGCAGTTCTTC.

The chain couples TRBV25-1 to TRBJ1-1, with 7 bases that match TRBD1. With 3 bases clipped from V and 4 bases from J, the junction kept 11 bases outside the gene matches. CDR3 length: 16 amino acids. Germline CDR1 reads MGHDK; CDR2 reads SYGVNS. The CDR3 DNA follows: TGTGCCAGCAGTGATTGGCCGACAGGGTCCCGCACTGAAGCTTTCTTT. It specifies CASSDWPTGSRTEAFF.

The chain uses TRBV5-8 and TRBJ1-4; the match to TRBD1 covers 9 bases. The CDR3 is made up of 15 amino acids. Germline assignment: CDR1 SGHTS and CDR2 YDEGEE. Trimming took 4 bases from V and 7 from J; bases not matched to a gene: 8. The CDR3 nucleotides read TGTGCCAGCAGCCTCCAGACAGGGGGTGGTGAAAAACTGTTTTTT. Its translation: CASSLQTGGGEKLFF. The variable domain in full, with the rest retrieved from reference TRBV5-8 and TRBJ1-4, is EAGVTQSPTHLIKTRGQQATLRCSPISGHTSVYWYQQALGLGLQFLLWYDEGEERNRGNFPPRFSGRQFPNYSSELNVNALELEDSALYLCASSLQTGGGEKLFFGSGTQLSVL.

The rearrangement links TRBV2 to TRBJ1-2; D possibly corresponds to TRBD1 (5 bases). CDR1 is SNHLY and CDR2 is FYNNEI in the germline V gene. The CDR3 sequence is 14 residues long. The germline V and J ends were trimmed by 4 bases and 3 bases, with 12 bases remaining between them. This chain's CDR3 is CASSGDSPYYGYTF. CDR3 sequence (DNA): TGTGCCAGCAGTGGCGACAGCCCATACTATGGCTACACCTTC.

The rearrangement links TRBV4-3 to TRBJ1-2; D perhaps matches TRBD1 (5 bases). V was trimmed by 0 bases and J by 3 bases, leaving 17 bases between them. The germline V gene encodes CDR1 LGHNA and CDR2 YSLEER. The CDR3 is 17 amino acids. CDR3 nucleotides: TGCGCCAGCAGCCAAGATCGGGCCGGGGGAGTCGACTATGGCTACACCTTC. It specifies CASSQDRAGGVDYGYTF.

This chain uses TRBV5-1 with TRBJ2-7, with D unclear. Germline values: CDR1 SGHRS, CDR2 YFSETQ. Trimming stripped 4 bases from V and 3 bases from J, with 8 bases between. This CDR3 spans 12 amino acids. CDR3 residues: CASSDGFYEQYF. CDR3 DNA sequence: TGCGCCAGCAGCGACGGGTTCTACGAGCAGTACTTC. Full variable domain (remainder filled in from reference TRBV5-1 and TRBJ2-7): KAGVTQTPRYLIKTRGQQVTLSCSPISGHRSVSWYQQTPGQGLQFLFEYFSETQRNKGNFPGRFSGRQFSNSRSEMNVSTLELGDSALYLCASSDGFYEQYFGPGTRLTVT.

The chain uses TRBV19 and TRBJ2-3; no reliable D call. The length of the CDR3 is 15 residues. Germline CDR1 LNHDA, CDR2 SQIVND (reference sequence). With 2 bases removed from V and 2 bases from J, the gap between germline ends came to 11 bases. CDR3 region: CASSIRKPNTDTQYF. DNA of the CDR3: TGTGCCAGTAGTATACGGAAACCGAACACAGATACGCAGTATTTT.

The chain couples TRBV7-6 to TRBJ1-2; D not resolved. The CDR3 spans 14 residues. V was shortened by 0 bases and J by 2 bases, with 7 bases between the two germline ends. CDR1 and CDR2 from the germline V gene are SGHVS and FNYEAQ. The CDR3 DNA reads TGTGCCAGCAGCTTAGCGGTGGGAAACTATGGCTACACCTTC. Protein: CASSLAVGNYGYTF.

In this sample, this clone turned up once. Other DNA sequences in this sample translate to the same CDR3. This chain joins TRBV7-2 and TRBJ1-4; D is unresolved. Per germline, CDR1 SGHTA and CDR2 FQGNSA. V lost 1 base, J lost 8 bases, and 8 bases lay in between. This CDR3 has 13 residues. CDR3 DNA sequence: TGTGCCAGCAGCTTAGAGGTGAACGAAAAACTGTTTTTT. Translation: CASSLEVNEKLFF.

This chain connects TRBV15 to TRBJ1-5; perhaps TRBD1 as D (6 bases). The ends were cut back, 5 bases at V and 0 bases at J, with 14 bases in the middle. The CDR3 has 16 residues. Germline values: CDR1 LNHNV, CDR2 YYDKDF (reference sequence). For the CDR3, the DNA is TGTGCCACCAGCGTTACAGGGTCTTATAGCAATCAGCCCCAGCATTTT. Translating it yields CATSVTGSYSNQPQHF.

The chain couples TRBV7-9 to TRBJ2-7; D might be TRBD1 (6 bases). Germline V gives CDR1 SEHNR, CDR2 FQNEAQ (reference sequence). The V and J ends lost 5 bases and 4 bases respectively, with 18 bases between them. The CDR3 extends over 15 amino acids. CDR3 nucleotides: TGTGCCAGCAGCCCTAGTTGGGGACATACGTACGAGCAGTACTTC. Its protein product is CASSPSWGHTYEQYF. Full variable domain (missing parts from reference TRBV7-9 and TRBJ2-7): DTGVSQNPRHKITKRGQNVTFRCDPISEHNRLYWYRQTLGQGPEFLTYFQNEAQLEKSRLLSDRFSAERPKGSFSTLEIQRTEQGDSAMYLCASSPSWGHTYEQYFGPGTRLTVT.

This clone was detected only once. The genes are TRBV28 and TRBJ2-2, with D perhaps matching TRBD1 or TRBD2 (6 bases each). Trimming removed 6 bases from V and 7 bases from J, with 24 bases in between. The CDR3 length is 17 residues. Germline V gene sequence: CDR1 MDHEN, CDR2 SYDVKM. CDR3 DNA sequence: TGTGCCAGCAGCCTGGGTTACGGGGGCGCAGAGAACGGGGAGCTGTTTTTT. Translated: CASSLGYGGAENGELFF. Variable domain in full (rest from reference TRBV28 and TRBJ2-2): DVKVTQSSRYLVKRTGEKVFLECVQDMDHENMFWYRQDPGLGLRLIYFSYDVKMKEKGDIPEGYSVSREKKERFSLILESASTNQTSMYLCASSLGYGGAENGELFFGEGSRLTVL.